Each of the 19 T cell receptor beta chains below was sequenced from the same sample in a study of T cell responses to AZD1222 COVID-19 vaccine. The protocol was immunoSEQ multiplex PCR, while the TCRdb copy is restricted to in-frame clones and leaves out a portion. The sample contains about 170,000 clones, about nine tenths of which appear only once. The input for sequencing was peripheral blood, taken on day 0 of AZD1222 vaccination. These receptors were obtained from an adult in good health.

This clone was seen only once. The chain is built from TRBV29-1 and TRBJ1-2, with D perhaps matching TRBD1 (5 bases). Germline-derived CDR1 and CDR2 are SQVTM and ANQGSEA. The CDR3 has 12 amino acids. Here the CDR3 DNA reads TGCAGTGCTCTGAGGGGCGAATATGGCTACACCTTC. Its protein is CSALRGEYGYTF.

The chain joins TRBV4-1 to TRBJ2-7; D is possibly TRBD2 (5 bases). V was cut by 0 bases and J by 3 bases, with 12 bases left in between. Per the germline V gene, CDR1 is MGHRA and CDR2 is YSYEKL. This CDR3 contains 15 residues. CDR3: CASSQEWVGLYEQYF. CDR3 coding DNA: TGCGCCAGCAGCCAAGAGTGGGTTGGACTCTACGAGCAGTACTTC.

The CDR3: CASSLGPMNTEAFF. CDR3 DNA: TGTGCCAGCAGCCTGGGCCCCATGAACACTGAAGCTTTCTTT. The rearrangement links TRBV13 to TRBJ1-1; the D is unclear. Per germline, CDR1 PRHDT and CDR2 FYEKMQ (reference sequence). The CDR3 loop spans 14 amino acids. Trimming stripped 5 bases from V and 0 bases from J, with 10 bases between.

The chain is built from TRBV14 and TRBJ1-2; TRBD1 is a possible D gene (6 bases). Germline CDR1 SGHDN, CDR2 FVKESK. V dropped 6 bases and J dropped 0 bases, with 11 bases sitting between them. This CDR3 is built from 14 residues. Here the CDR3 reads CASSQQGANYGYTF. CDR3 DNA: TGTGCCAGCAGTCAACAGGGCGCTAACTATGGCTACACCTTC. The full variable domain, completed using reference TRBV14 and TRBJ1-2, is EAGVTQFPSHSVIEKGQTVTLRCDPISGHDNLYWYRRVMGKEIKFLLHFVKESKQDESGMPNNRFLAERTGGTYSTLKVQPAELEDSGVYFCASSQQGANYGYTFGSGTRLTVV.

The chain employs TRBV10-3 and TRBJ1-4, with D unresolved. Germline assignment: CDR1 ENHRY and CDR2 SYGVKD. V was pared by 6 bases and J by 3 bases, with 8 bases between. The CDR3 consists of 13 residues. The CDR3 sequence is CAISSGPNEKLFF. The CDR3 coding sequence is TGTGCCATCAGCTCCGGGCCTAATGAAAAACTGTTTTTT.

V usage is TRBV29-1 and J usage is TRBJ1-4; 7 positions agree with TRBD1. J lost 5 bases, V lost 0 bases, and 12 bases had no gene match. CDR1 SQVTM and CDR2 ANQGSEA come from the germline V gene. This CDR3 is built from 17 residues. The CDR3 loop is CSVEDPNGGTANEKLFF. CDR3 nucleotides: TGCAGCGTTGAAGATCCCAATGGGGGGACAGCGAATGAAAAACTGTTTTTT.

The chain links TRBV9 to TRBJ2-3; maybe TRBD1 (5 bases). Germline-derived CDR1 and CDR2 are SGDLS and YYNGEE. The CDR3 is made up of 17 amino acids. V lost 0 bases and J 4 bases, leaving 18 bases between the germline ends. The DNA for the CDR3 is TGTGCCAGCAGCGTAGCACAAGCAGGGTCAGCAGCAGATACGCAGTATTTT. It is translated as CASSVAQAGSAADTQYF.

CDR3 sequence reads: CASSPWGGSDYGYTF. CDR3 in DNA: TGTGCCAGCAGTCCCTGGGGGGGGTCCGACTATGGCTACACCTTC. The V and J genes are TRBV28 and TRBJ1-2, with a possible D match to TRBD1 (5 bases). Deletions cut 5 bases from V and 3 bases from J, with 16 bases between. The CDR3 contains 15 residues. Germline loops: CDR1 MDHEN, CDR2 SYDVKM.

V is TRBV28 and J is TRBJ2-2, with D possibly TRBD1 on 5 matching bases. The germline V and J ends were trimmed by 8 bases and 1 base, with 11 bases remaining between them. This CDR3 region has 14 residues. Germline CDR1 is MDHEN and CDR2 is SYDVKM. The DNA of the CDR3 is TGTGCCAGCGTTAAGGGGCAGAACACCGGGGAGCTGTTTTTT. It yields the protein CASVKGQNTGELFF.

J is TRBJ2-2 and V is TRBV3-1 (or the pseudogene TRBV3-2), with a possible D match to TRBD2 (6 bases). The CDR3 runs to 12 residues. CDR1 and CDR2 (germline): LGHDT, YNNKEL (reference sequence). V dropped 4 bases and J dropped 7 bases, with 7 bases sitting between them. This chain's CDR3 is CASSLGGGELFF. CDR3 nucleotides: TGTGCCAGCAGCCTCGGGGGCGGGGAGCTGTTTTTT.

V usage is TRBV6-5 and J usage is TRBJ2-7, with no clear D. V dropped 0 bases and J dropped 5 bases, with 5 bases sitting between them. CDR3 length: 12 residues. Germline V gene lookup returns CDR1 MNHEY and CDR2 SVGAGI. CDR3 sequence: CASSYSNHEQYF. DNA for the CDR3: TGTGCCAGCAGTTACTCGAACCACGAGCAGTACTTC.

The chain uses TRBV28 and TRBJ2-7; D may correspond to TRBD1 or TRBD2 (5 bases each). Germline assignment: CDR1 MDHEN and CDR2 SYDVKM. The CDR3 has 16 amino acids. Trimming stripped 6 bases from V and 6 bases from J, with 24 bases between. The CDR3 region is CASSSWGKAPPGEQYF. CDR3 DNA: TGTGCCAGCAGCTCGTGGGGGAAGGCACCGCCGGGCGAGCAGTACTTC.

The chain couples TRBV9 to TRBJ1-2, with 7 nucleotides matching TRBD1. Germline CDR1 SGDLS, CDR2 YYNGEE. Losses at the gene ends were 4 bases for V and 8 bases for J; bases not matched to a gene: 11. The CDR3 runs to 14 residues. The CDR3 region has the DNA TGTGCCAGCAGCATATCCGGGACAGAGATCGGCTACACCTTC. This gives the protein CASSISGTEIGYTF.

The chain couples TRBV15 to TRBJ1-4, with D unresolved. CDR3 length equals 15 residues. CDR1 is LNHNV, CDR2 YYDKDF, per germline (reference sequence). V was shortened by 9 bases and J by 4 bases, with 18 bases between the two germline ends. The CDR3 protein is CATKSSGLFNEKLFF. CDR3 in DNA: TGTGCCACAAAATCTTCCGGACTTTTTAATGAAAAACTGTTTTTT.

The chain has TRBV18 and TRBJ1-2; the D is unclear. From germline, CDR1 is KGHSH and CDR2 LQKENI. V lost 3 bases to trimming and J lost 4 bases, with 12 bases between them. The CDR3 sequence is 14 residues long. In nucleotides, the CDR3 is TGTGCCAGCTCACCTCGAAGGGATCGCTATGGCTACACCTTC. Translating it yields CASSPRRDRYGYTF.

This rearrangement joins TRBV2 to TRBJ1-6, with a possible D match to TRBD1 (5 bases). The CDR3 runs to 15 residues. Trimming removed 11 bases at V and 2 bases at J, with 16 bases between. Germline V lookup: CDR1 SNHLY, CDR2 FYNNEI. CDR3 in DNA: TGTGCCGGTCTTAAAGGGGCGGCCTATAATTCACCCCTCCACTTT. This codes for CAGLKGAAYNSPLHF.

This chain links TRBV6-2 or TRBV6-3 with TRBJ1-2; a possible D gene is TRBD1 (5 bases). The length of the CDR3 is 14 residues. Looked up from germline, CDR1 is MNHEY and CDR2 is SVGEGT. V was pared by 5 bases and J by 8 bases, with 18 bases between. The CDR3 protein is CASSRDGGKGGYTF. CDR3 in DNA: TGTGCCAGCAGTAGGGACGGAGGTAAAGGGGGCTACACCTTC.

Comment on this clone: At one end, the junction sequence differs from germline, possibly due to a read error. V is TRBV7-7 and J is TRBJ1-2; TRBD1 matches 7 bases. Germline values: CDR1 SSHAT, CDR2 FNYEAQ (reference sequence). CDR3 length equals 17 residues. The chain's CDR3 is CASSLLRGGPRDYGYTF. CDR3 bases: TGTGCTAGCAGCCTACTCAGGGGGGGACCAAGGGACTATGGCTACACCTTC.

V is TRBV6-1 and J is TRBJ1-4, with 8 bases fitting TRBD1. Germline CDR1 is MNHNS and CDR2 is SASEGT. This CDR3 contains 15 residues. V lost 2 bases to trimming and J lost 7 bases; unmatched junction nucleotides: 6. The CDR3 DNA is TGTGCCAGCAGTGAATGGGCAGGGGGCTCTGAAAAACTGTTTTTT. The encoded protein is CASSEWAGGSEKLFF.